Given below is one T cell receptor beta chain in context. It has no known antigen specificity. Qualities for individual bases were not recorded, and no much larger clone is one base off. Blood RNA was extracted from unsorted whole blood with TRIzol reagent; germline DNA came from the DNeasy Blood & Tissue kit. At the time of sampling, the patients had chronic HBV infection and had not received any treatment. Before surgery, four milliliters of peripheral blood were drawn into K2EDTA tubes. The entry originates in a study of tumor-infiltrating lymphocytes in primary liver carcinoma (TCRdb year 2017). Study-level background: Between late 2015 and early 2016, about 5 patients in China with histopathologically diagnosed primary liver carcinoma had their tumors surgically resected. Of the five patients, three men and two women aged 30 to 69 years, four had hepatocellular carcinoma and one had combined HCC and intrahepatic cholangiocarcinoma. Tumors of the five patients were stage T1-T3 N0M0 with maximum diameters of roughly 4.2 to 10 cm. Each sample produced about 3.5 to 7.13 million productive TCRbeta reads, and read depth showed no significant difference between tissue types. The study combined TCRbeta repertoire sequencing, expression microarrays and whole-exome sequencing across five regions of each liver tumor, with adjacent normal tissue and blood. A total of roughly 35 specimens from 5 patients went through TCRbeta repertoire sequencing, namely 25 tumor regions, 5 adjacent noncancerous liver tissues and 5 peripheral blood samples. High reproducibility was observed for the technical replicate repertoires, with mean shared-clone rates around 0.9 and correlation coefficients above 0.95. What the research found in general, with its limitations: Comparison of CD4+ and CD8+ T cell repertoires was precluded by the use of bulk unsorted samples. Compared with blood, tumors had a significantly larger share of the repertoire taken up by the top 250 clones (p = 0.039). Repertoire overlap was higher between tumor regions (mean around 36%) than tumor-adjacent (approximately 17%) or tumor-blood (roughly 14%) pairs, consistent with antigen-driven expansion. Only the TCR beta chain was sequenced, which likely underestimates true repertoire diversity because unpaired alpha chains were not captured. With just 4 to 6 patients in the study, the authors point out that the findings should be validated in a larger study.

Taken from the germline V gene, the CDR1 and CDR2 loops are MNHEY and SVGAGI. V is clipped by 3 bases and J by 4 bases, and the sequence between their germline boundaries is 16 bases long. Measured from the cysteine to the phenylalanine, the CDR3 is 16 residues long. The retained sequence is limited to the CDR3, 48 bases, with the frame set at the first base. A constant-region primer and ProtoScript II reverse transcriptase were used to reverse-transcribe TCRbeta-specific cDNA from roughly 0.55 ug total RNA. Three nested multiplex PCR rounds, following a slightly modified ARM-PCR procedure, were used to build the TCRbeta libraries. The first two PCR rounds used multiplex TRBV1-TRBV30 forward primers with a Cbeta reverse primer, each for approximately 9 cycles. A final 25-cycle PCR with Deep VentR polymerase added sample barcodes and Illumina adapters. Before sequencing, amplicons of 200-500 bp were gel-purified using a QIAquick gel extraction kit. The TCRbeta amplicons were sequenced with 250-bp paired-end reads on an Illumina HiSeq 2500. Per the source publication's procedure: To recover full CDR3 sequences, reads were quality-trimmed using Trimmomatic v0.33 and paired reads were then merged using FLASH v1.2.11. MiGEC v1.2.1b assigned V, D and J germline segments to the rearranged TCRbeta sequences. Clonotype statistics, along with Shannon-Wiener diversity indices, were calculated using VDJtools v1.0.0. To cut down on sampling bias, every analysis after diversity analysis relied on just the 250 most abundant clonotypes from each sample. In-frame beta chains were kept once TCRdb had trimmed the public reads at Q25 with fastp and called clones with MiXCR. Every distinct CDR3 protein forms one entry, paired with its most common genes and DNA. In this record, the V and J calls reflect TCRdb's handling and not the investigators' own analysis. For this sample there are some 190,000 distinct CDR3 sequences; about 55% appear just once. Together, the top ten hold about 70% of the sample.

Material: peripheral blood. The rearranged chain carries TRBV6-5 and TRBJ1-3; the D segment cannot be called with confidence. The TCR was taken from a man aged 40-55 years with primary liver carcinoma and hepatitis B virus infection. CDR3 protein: CASSYEGWSSGNTIYF. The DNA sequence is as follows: TGTGCCAGCAGTTATGAGGGTTGGTCGTCAGGAAACACCATATATTTT.